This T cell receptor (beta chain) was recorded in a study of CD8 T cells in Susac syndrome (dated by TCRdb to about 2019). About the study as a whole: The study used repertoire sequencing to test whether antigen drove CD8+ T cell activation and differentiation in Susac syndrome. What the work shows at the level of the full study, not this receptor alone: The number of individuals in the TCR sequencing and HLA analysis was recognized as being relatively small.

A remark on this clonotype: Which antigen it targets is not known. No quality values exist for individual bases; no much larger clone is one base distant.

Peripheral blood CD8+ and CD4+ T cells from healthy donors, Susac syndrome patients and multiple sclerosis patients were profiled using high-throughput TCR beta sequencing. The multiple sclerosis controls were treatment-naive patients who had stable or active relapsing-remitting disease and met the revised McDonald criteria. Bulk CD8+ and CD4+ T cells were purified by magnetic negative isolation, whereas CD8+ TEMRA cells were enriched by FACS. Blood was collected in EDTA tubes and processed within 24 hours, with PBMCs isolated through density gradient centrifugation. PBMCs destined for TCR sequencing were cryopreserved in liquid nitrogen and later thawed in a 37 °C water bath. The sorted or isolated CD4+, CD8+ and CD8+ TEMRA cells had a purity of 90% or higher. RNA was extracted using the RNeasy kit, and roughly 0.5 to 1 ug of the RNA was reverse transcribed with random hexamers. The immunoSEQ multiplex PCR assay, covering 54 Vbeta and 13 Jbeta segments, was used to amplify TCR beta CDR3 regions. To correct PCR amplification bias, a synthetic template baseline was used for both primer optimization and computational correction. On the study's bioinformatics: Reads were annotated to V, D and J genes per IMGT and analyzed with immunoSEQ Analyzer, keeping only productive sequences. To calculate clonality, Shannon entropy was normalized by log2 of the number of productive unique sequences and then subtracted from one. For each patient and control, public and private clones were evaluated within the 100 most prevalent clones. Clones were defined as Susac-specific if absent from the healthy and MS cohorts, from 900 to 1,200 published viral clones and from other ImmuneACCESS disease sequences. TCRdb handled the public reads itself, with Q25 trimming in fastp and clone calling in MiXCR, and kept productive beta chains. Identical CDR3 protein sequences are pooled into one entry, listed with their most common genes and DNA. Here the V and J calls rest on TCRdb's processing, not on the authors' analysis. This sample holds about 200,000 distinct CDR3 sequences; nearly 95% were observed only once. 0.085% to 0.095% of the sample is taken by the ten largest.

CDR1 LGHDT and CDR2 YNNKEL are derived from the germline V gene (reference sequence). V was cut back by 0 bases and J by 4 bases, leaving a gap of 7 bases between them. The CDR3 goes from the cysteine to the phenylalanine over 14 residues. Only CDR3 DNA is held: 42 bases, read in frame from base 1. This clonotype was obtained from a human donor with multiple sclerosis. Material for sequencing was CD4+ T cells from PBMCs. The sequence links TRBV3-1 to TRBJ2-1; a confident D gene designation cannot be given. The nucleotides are TGTGCCAGCAGCCAAGATAGAGGTTACAATGAGCAGTTCTTC. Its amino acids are CASSQDRGYNEQFF.